The 17 T cell receptor beta chains reported below all come from one sample, sequenced in a study of regulatory T cells in long-lasting Graves disease. Arm-PCR of CDR3 regions and iRepertoire HTBI primers were the basis on which TCR beta libraries were built. MiXCR was run by TCRdb on the multiplex PCR reads, yielding one entry per CDR3 protein. The data contain approximately 390,000 distinct CDR3 sequences, around 15% of them singletons. The time point here: newly diagnosed GD, antithyroid drugs for less than 3 months. PBMCs provided the RNA from which the TCR library was made. Separately, the same data were catalogued under a study of T cells in Graves' hyperthyroidism and ophthalmopathy.

The sample was peripheral blood mononuclear cells (PBMCs), taken at new diagnosis, from a patient treated with antithyroid drugs. These receptors were collected from a young woman with Graves disease.

There are a few counts of this clonotype. The chain carries TRBV12-3 or TRBV12-4 and TRBJ1-2; D ambiguous. Trimming took off 2 bases at V and 5 bases at J, with 9 bases between the two ends. This CDR3 comprises 13 residues. The CDR3 DNA sequence: TGTGCCAGCAGTTTAAAACCAGTGTATGGCTACACCTTC. Its translation: CASSLKPVYGYTF.

Ten or more counts support this clonotype. V and J are TRBV2 and TRBJ2-7, with TRBD1 as a possible D gene (5 bases). The CDR3 spans 12 residues. Germline values: CDR1 SNHLY, CDR2 FYNNEI. Trimming shortened V by 5 bases and J by 6 bases, and 11 bases separated the two germline ends. CDR3 in DNA: TGTGCCAGCAGTCCCGACAGACTCGAGCAGTACTTC. This gives the protein CASSPDRLEQYF.

This clonotype was counted many times. This rearrangement joins TRBV24-1 to TRBJ1-5; D is ambiguous. Germline assignment: CDR1 KGHDR and CDR2 SFDVKD. There are 16 residues in the CDR3. Trimming cost V 4 bases and J 2 bases, with 14 bases left between them. The DNA of the CDR3 is TGTGCCACCAGTGACCCTGACAAAGATCGCAATCAGCCCCAGCATTTT. Translation: CATSDPDKDRNQPQHF.

The table lists this clonotype with many counts. This sequence joins TRBV7-9 and TRBJ2-7; D might be TRBD1 (6 bases). Germline CDR1 SEHNR, CDR2 FQNEAQ (reference sequence). Trimming shortened V by 6 bases and J by 3 bases, and 12 bases separated the two germline ends. The CDR3 spans 13 residues. The CDR3 coding sequence is TGTGCCAGCAGGCTGGCAGGGGACTACGAGCAGTACTTC. It yields the protein CASRLAGDYEQYF.

The count of this clonotype is one. A much larger clone differs by one base, so this may be a read error. This chain uses TRBV15 with TRBJ1-1; no clear D. Trimming took 3 bases from V and 4 from J, leaving 12 bases between them. The CDR3 is 14 residues long. The germline gives CDR1 LNHNV, CDR2 YYDKDF (reference sequence). The CDR3 here is CATSSDAEVTEAFF. The CDR3 DNA reads as TGTGCCACCAGCAGTGATGCCGAGGTCACTGAAGCTTTCTTT.

As regards this clonotype: This CDR3 fails to terminate in the conserved phenylalanine or tryptophan, so it likely reflects a read error. DNA of the CDR3: TGTGCCAGCAGTTTACCGGGAGTTTCTGCAGATACGCAGTATCTT. It encodes CASSLPGVSADTQYL. J is TRBJ2-3 and V is TRBV28, with D perhaps matching TRBD2 (6 bases). Germline V gene lookup returns CDR1 MDHEN and CDR2 SYDVKM. V was pared by 2 bases and J by 4 bases, with 13 bases between. The CDR3 consists of 15 residues.

This clonotype was seen ten or more times. The CDR3 DNA reads as TGTGCCAGCAGCTTACGGCCGGCGGAGACCTACAATGAGCAGTTCTTC. Protein sequence: CASSLRPAETYNEQFF. The chain joins TRBV7-6 to TRBJ2-1; D is unclear. This CDR3 is built from 16 residues. Germline values: CDR1 SGHVS, CDR2 FNYEAQ. Trimming removed 2 bases from V and 2 bases from J, with 13 bases in between.

This clonotype was found many times. V usage is TRBV27 and J usage is TRBJ2-1; TRBD2 agrees at 9 bases. There are 16 residues in the CDR3. After removal of 0 bases from V and 2 bases from J, the junction contained 2 bases not matched to a gene. Germline lookup yields CDR1 MNHEY and CDR2 SMNVEV (reference sequence). CDR3 nucleotide sequence: TGTGCCAGCAGTTTATCTCGCGGGGGGGCCTACAATGAGCAGTTCTTC. This gives the protein CASSLSRGGAYNEQFF.

This clonotype was recorded at least ten times. The V gene is TRBV20-1, the J gene TRBJ2-1, with TRBD2 matching over 12 bases. CDR1 DFQATT and CDR2 SNEGSKA come from the germline V gene (reference sequence). J was trimmed by 8 bases and V by 6 bases; bases with no gene match: 8. This CDR3 spans 14 amino acids. The CDR3 DNA sequence: TGCAGTGCGCGGACTAGCGGGAATTCGGATGAGCAGTTCTTC. Translation gives CSARTSGNSDEQFF.

This clonotype showed up just a few times. The chain has TRBV9 and TRBJ2-1, with 7 bases identical to TRBD2. The CDR3 extends over 14 amino acids. Germline trimming cut 1 base from V and 6 bases from J; bases unmatched to any gene: 4. Germline CDR1 reads SGDLS; CDR2 reads YYNGEE. The CDR3 coding sequence is TGTGCCAGCAGCGTACTGCGGGAGCCCAATGAGCAGTTCTTC. It codes for CASSVLREPNEQFF.

A remark on this clonotype: A much larger clone lies one base from this, so it may be a read error. This chain links TRBV29-1 with TRBJ2-2; TRBD2 might be the D (6 bases). CDR3 length: 13 residues. CDR1 and CDR2 from the germline V gene are SQVTM and ANQGSEA. The CDR3 DNA sequence: TGCAGCGTTGAAGATGGCGGTGGCGGGGAGCTGTCTTTT. As protein: CSVEDGGGGELSF.

With respect to this clonotype: A single base separates this from a much larger clone, so it may be a read error. The chain is built from TRBV7-2 and TRBJ2-1; D perhaps matches TRBD2 (5 bases). CDR3 size: 16 residues. CDR1 and CDR2 (germline): SGHTA, FQGNSA. Trimming shortened V by 4 bases and J by 5 bases, and 18 bases separated the two germline ends. The CDR3 protein is CASSSNPGSMDNEQFF. CDR3 nucleotide sequence: TGTGCCAGCAGCTCTAATCCGGGATCCATGGACAATGAGCAGTTCTTC.

This clonotype was seen a handful of times. CDR3 residues: CSAQKRGGSAAEAFF. The DNA for the CDR3 is TGCAGCGCCCAGAAAAGGGGAGGCAGCGCAGCTGAAGCTTTCTTT. The rearrangement joins TRBV29-1 to TRBJ1-1; TRBD1 is a possible D gene (5 bases). The V end was cut by 7 bases, the J end by 6 bases, with 24 bases between. Germline lookup yields CDR1 SQVTM and CDR2 ANQGSEA. This CDR3 is built from 15 residues.

This clonotype has a handful of counts. The chain carries TRBV14 and TRBJ2-7; D may be TRBD1 or TRBD2 (5 bases each). CDR1 and CDR2 from the germline V gene are SGHDN and FVKESK. V was trimmed by 4 bases and J by 7 bases, leaving 17 bases between them. The CDR3 has 14 residues. This CDR3 reads CASSLRTPRGEQYF. The CDR3 coding sequence is TGTGCCAGCAGCCTCCGGACACCCCGGGGAGAGCAGTACTTC.

This clonotype was seen at least ten times. The chain combines TRBV28 with TRBJ1-6, with D possibly matching TRBD1 (5 bases). CDR3 length equals 15 residues. Trimming took off 5 bases at V and 1 base at J, with 9 bases between the two ends. Germline CDR1 is MDHEN and CDR2 is SYDVKM. The CDR3 loop reads CASSSQGSYNSPLHF. The CDR3, as DNA: TGTGCCAGCAGTAGTCAGGGTTCCTATAATTCACCCCTCCACTTT.

This clonotype has at least ten counts. The V call is TRBV5-5, the J call TRBJ1-5, with D maybe TRBD1 (5 bases). CDR3 size: 15 residues. With 2 bases removed from V and 1 base from J, the gap between germline ends came to 10 bases. Germline lookup yields CDR1 SGHKS and CDR2 YYEKEE (reference sequence). Here the CDR3 DNA reads TGTGCCAGCAGCTTTTCCGGGACGAGCAATCAGCCCCAGCATTTT. It encodes CASSFSGTSNQPQHF. The full variable domain, in which reference TRBV5-5 and TRBJ1-5 provide the parts outside the CDR3, is DAGVTQSPTHLIKTRGQQVTLRCSPISGHKSVSWYQQVLGQGPQFIFQYYEKEERGRGNFPDRFSARQFPNYSSELNVNALLLGDSALYLCASSFSGTSNQPQHFGDGTRLSIL.

This rearrangement joins TRBV10-1 to TRBJ1-5; perhaps TRBD1 as D (5 bases). This CDR3 region has 13 residues. Trimming took off 1 base at V and 11 bases at J, with 12 bases between the two ends. Germline CDR1 and CDR2: WNHNN and SYGVQD (reference sequence). The CDR3: CASSEFRDGAQHF. CDR3 sequence (DNA): TGCGCCAGCAGTGAGTTTCGGGACGGCGCCCAGCATTTT.